The 9 T cell receptor beta chains in this list originate from one sample, sequenced in a study of T cell changes during pregnancy in multiple sclerosis. TCRdb's copy holds only in-frame clones and misses some; the assay was immunoSEQ multiplex PCR. The repertoire holds some 110,000 clones, with more than 80% as singletons. The specimen was peripheral blood, collected before pregnancy. These receptors originate from a female donor with multiple sclerosis, enrolled in a pregnancy study.

In this sample, this clone turned up a few times. This chain connects TRBV15 to TRBJ1-4; tentative D call: TRBD1 (5 bases). V lost 2 bases to trimming and J lost 2 bases, with 12 bases between them. The CDR3 sequence is 16 residues long. Germline V CDR1 and CDR2: LNHNV, YYDKDF (reference sequence). The CDR3 sequence is CATSRNTGSTNEKLFF. The CDR3 bases are TGTGCCACCAGCAGAAACACAGGTTCTACTAATGAAAAACTGTTTTTT.

V is TRBV11-1 and J is TRBJ2-7; 7 bases fit TRBD1. CDR3 length: 15 residues. The junction had 9 bases not matched to a gene; V was cut back by 5 bases and J by 2 bases. CDR1 and CDR2 from the germline V gene are SGHAT and FQDESV (reference sequence). The chain's CDR3 is CASSARTGGTYEQYF. Here the CDR3 DNA reads TGTGCCAGCAGCGCCCGGACAGGTGGCACCTACGAGCAGTACTTC.

The chain employs TRBV5-1 and TRBJ1-1, with D possibly being TRBD1 (5 bases). Looked up from germline, CDR1 is SGHRS and CDR2 is YFSETQ. This CDR3 is 14 amino acids long. The V gene lost 0 bases and the J gene lost 7 bases, with 13 bases spanning the gap. CDR3 loop: CASSLGRGGNEAFF. CDR3 nucleotide sequence: TGCGCCAGCAGCTTGGGAAGGGGAGGAAATGAAGCTTTCTTT.

The chain joins TRBV6-1 to TRBJ1-3; no definite D call. Trimming removed 0 bases from V and 0 bases from J, with 24 bases in between. This CDR3 comprises 21 residues. Germline values: CDR1 MNHNS, CDR2 SASEGT. The CDR3 is CASSEAALRGFSTNSGNTIYF. CDR3 bases: TGTGCCAGCAGTGAAGCGGCATTACGGGGTTTCTCAACAAACTCTGGAAACACCATATATTTT.

The J gene is TRBJ1-1, the V gene TRBV6-5; 8 bases match TRBD1. This CDR3 comprises 14 residues. V was clipped by 6 bases and J by 1 base; unmatched bases: 4. The V gene's germline CDR1 is MNHEY and CDR2 SVGAGI. The CDR3, as DNA: TGTGCCAGCAGCCGGACAGGGCAGAACACTGAAGCTTTCTTT. It codes for CASSRTGQNTEAFF.

The V gene is TRBV27, the J gene TRBJ1-5, with 9 bases fitting TRBD1. CDR3 length: 15 residues. The germline V gene has CDR1 MNHEY and CDR2 SMNVEV (reference sequence). Trimming at V came to 6 bases and at J to 4 bases, leaving 7 bases not matched to a gene. This chain's CDR3 is CASSLGQGRNQPQHF. The CDR3 DNA reads TGTGCCAGCAGCCTTGGACAGGGGAGGAATCAGCCCCAGCATTTT.

The chain has TRBV29-1 and TRBJ2-2, with D possibly being TRBD1 (5 bases). Per the germline V gene, CDR1 is SQVTM and CDR2 is ANQGSEA. V was clipped by 0 bases and J by 7 bases, with 9 bases between them. The CDR3 runs 13 residues. The CDR3 sequence is CSVEESGFGELFF. CDR3 nucleotide sequence: TGCAGCGTTGAAGAATCAGGGTTCGGGGAGCTGTTTTTT.

This chain connects TRBV6-5 to TRBJ2-7; D might be TRBD1 (7 bases). The germline gives CDR1 MNHEY, CDR2 SVGAGI. Trimming pared 0 bases from V and 2 bases from J, leaving 11 bases between. The CDR3 totals 15 residues. For the CDR3, the DNA is TGTGCCAGCAGTTACTCGCGGGACAGCACCTACGAGCAGTACTTC. The encoded protein is CASSYSRDSTYEQYF.

V gene TRBV9 combines with J gene TRBJ2-7; the D gene is possibly TRBD1 (6 bases). Trimming stripped 0 bases from V and 5 bases from J, with 12 bases between. Germline V gene data show CDR1 as SGDLS and CDR2 as YYNGEE. The CDR3 runs 14 residues. The CDR3 DNA reads TGTGCCAGCAGCGTAGGGGACAATTATAACGAGCAGTACTTC. The encoded protein is CASSVGDNYNEQYF.